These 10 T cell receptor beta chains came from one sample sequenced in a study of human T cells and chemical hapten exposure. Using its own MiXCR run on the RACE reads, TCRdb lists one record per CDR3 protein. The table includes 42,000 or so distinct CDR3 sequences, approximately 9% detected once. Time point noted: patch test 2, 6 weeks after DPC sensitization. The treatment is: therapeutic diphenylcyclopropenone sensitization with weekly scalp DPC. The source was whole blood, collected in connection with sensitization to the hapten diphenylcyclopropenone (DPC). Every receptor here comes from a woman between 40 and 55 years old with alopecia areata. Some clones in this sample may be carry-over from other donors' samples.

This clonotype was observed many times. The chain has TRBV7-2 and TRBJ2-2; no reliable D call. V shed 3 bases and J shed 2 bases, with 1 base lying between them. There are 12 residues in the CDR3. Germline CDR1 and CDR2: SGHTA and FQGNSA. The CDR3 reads CASSFNTGELFF. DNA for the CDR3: TGTGCCAGCAGCTTTAACACCGGGGAGCTGTTTTTT.

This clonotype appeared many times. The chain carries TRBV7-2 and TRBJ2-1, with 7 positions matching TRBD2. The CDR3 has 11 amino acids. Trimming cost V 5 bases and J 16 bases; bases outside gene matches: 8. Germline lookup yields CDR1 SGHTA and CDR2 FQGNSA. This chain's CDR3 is CASSTLAVYFF. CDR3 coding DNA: TGTGCCAGCAGCACCCTAGCGGTTTATTTCTTC.

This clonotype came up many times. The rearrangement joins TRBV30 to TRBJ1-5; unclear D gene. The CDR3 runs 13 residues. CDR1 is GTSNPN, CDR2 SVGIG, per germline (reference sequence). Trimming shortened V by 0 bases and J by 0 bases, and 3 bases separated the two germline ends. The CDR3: CAWSVGSNQPQHF. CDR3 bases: TGTGCCTGGAGTGTAGGTAGCAATCAGCCCCAGCATTTT.

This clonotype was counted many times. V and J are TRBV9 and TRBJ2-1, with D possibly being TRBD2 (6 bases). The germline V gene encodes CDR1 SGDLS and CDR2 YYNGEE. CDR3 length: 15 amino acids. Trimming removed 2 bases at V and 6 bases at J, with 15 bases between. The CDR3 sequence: CASSVAGIASNEQFF. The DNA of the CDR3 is TGTGCCAGCAGCGTTGCGGGGATTGCGAGCAATGAGCAGTTCTTC.

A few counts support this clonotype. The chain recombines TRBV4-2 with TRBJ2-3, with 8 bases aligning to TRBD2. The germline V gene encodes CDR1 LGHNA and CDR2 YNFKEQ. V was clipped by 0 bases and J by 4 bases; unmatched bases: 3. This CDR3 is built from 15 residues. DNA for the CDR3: TGTGCCAGCAGCCAAGAACGGGGGGGCTCAGATACGCAGTATTTT. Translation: CASSQERGGSDTQYF.

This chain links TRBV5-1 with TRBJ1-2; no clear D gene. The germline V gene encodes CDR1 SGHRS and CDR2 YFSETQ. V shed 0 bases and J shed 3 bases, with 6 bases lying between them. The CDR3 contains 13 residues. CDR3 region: CASSLEPYYGYTF. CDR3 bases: TGCGCCAGCAGCTTGGAACCCTACTATGGCTACACCTTC.

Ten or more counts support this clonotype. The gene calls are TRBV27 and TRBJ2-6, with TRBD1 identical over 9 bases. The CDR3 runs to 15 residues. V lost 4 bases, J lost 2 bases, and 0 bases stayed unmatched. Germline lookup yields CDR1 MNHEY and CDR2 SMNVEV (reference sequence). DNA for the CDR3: TGTGCCAGCAGTTGGACAGGGGCTGGGGCCAACGTCCTGACTTTC. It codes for CASSWTGAGANVLTF.

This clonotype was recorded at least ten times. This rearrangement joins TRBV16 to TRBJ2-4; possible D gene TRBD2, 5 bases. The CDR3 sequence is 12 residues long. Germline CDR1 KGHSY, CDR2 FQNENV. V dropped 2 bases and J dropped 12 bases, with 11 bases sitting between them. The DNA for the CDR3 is TGTGCCAGCAGCCAAACGTCCCGGGATCAGTACTTC. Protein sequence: CASSQTSRDQYF.

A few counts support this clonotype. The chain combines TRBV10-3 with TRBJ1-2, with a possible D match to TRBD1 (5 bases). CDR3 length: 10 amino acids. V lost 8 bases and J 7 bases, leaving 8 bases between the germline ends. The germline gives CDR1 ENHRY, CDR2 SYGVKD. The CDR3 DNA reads TGTGCCATCGGGGCCAGTGGCTACACCTTC. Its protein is CAIGASGYTF.

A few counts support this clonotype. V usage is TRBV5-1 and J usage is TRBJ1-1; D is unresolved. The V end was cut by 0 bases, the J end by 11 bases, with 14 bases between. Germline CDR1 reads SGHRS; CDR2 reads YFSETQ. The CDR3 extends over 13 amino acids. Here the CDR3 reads CASSLGGQLRAFF. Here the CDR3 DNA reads TGCGCCAGCAGCTTGGGCGGTCAACTGCGCGCTTTCTTT. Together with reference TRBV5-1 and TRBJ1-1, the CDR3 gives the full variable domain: KAGVTQTPRYLIKTRGQQVTLSCSPISGHRSVSWYQQTPGQGLQFLFEYFSETQRNKGNFPGRFSGRQFSNSRSEMNVSTLELGDSALYLCASSLGGQLRAFFGQGTRLTVV.